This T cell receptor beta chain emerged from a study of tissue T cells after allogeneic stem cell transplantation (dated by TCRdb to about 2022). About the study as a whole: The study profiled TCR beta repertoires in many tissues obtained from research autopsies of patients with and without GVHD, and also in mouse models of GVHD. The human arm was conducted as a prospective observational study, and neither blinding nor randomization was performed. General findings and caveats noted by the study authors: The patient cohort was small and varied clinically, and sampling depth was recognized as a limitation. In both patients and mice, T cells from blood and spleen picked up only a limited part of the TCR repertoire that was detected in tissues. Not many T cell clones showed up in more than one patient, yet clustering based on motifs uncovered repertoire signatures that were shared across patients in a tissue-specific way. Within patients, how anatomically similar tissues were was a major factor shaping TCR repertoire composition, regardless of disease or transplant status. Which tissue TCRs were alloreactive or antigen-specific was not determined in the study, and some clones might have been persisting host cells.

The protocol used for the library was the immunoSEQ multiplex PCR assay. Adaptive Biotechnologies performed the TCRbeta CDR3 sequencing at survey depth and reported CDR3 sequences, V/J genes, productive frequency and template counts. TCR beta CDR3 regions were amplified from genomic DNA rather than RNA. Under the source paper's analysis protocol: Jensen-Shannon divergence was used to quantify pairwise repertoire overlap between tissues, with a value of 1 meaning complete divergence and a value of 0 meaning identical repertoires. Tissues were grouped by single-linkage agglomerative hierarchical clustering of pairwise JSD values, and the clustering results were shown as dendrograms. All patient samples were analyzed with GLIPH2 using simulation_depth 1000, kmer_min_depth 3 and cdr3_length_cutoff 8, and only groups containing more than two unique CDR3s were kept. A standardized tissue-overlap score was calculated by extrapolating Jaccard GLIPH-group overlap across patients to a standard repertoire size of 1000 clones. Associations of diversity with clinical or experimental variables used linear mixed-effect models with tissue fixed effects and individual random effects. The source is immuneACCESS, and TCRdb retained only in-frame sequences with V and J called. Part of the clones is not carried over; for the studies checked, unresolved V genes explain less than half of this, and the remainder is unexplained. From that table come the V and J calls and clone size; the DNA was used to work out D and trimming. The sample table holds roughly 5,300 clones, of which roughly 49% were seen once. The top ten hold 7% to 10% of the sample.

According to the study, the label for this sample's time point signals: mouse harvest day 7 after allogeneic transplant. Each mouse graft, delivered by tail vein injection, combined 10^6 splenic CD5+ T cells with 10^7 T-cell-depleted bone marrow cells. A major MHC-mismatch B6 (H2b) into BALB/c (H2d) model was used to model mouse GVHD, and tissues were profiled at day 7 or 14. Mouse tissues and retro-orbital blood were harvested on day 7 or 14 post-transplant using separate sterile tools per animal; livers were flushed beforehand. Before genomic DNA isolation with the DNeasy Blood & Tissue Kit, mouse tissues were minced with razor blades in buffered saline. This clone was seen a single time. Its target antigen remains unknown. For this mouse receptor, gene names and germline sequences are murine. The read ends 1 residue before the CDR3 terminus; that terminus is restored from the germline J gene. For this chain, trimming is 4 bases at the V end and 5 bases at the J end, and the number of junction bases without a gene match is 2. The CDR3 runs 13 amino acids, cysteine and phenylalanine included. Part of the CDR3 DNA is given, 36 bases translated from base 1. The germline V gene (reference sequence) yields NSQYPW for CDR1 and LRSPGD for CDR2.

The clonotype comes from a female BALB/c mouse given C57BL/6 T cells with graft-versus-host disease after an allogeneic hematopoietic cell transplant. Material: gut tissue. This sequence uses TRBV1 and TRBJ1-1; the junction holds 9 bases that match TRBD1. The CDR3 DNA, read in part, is TGCACCTGCAGTGTGGACAGGGGTACAGAAGTCTTC. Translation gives CTCSVDRGTEVF. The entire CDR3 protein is CTCSVDRGTEVFF.